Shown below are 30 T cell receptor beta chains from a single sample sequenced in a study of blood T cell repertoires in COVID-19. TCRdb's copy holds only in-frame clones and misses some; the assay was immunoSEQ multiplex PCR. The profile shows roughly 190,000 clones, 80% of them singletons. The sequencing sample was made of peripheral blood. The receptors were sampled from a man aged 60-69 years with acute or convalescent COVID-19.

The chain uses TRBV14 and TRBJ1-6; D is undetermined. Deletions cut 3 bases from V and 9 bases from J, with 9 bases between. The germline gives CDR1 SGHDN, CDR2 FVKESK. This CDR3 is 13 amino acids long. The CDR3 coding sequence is TGTGCCAGCAGCCAGGAGAACTTTTCACCCCTCCACTTT. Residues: CASSQENFSPLHF.

The chain's CDR3 is CASSQGRVDSSSGNTIYF. As DNA, the CDR3 is TGTGCCAGCAGCCAAGGCCGGGTGGACAGCTCCTCTGGAAACACCATATATTTT. The V gene is TRBV3-1 (or the pseudogene TRBV3-2), the J gene TRBJ1-3, with D maybe TRBD1 (6 bases). CDR1 and CDR2 (germline): LGHDT, YNNKEL (reference sequence). V lost 1 base and J 0 bases, leaving 16 bases between the germline ends. There are 18 residues in the CDR3.

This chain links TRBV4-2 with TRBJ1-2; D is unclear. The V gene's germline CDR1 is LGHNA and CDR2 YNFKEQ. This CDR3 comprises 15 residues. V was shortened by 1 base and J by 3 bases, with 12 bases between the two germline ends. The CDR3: CASSQGPEGHYGYTF. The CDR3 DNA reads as TGTGCCAGCAGCCAAGGGCCCGAGGGTCACTATGGCTACACCTTC.

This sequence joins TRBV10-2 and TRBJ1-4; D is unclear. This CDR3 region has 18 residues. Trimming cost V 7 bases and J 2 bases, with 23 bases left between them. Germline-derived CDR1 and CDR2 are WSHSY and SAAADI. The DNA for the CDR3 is TGCGCCAGCACCATAGACCCGGACTTGGATGGGACTAATGAAAAACTGTTTTTT. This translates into CASTIDPDLDGTNEKLFF.

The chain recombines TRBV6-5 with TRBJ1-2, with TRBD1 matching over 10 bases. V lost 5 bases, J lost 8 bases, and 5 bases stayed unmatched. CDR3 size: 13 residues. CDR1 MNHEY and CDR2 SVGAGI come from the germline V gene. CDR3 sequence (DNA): TGTGCCAGCAGTCGACAGGGGGCGCAGGGCTACACCTTC. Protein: CASSRQGAQGYTF.

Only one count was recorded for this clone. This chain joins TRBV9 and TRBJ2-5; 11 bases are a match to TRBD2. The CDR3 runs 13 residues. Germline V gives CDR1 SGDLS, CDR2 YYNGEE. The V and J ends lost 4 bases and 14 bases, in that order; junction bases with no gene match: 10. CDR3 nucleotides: TGTGCCAGCAGCCCAACCGGACTAGCGGGCTTTTACTTC. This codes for CASSPTGLAGFYF.

CDR3 region: CAGGPQAGSNQPQHF. CDR3 nucleotide sequence: TGTGCCGGAGGACCTCAAGCAGGTAGCAATCAGCCCCAGCATTTT. The chain combines TRBV6-6 with TRBJ1-5; D not certain. The V gene's germline CDR1 is MNHNY and CDR2 SVGAGI (reference sequence). V shed 11 bases and J shed 0 bases, with 17 bases lying between them. The CDR3 runs 15 residues.

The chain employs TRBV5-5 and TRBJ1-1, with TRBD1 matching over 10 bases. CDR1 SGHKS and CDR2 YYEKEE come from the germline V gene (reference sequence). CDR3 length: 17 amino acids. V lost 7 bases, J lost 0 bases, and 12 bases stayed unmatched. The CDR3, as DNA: TGTGCCAGCCGACGTTCCGGGACAGGGGCTTTGAACACTGAAGCTTTCTTT. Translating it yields CASRRSGTGALNTEAFF. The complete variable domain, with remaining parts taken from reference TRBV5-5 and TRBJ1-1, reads DAGVTQSPTHLIKTRGQQVTLRCSPISGHKSVSWYQQVLGQGPQFIFQYYEKEERGRGNFPDRFSARQFPNYSSELNVNALLLGDSALYLCASRRSGTGALNTEAFFGQGTRLTVV.

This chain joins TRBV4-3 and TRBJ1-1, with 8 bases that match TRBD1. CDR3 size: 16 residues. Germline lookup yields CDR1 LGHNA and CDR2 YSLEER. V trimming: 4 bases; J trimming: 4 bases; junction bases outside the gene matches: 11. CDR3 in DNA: TGCGCCAGCAGCCCCGGACAGGGAAGGGTGGCCACTGAAGCTTTCTTT. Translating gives CASSPGQGRVATEAFF.

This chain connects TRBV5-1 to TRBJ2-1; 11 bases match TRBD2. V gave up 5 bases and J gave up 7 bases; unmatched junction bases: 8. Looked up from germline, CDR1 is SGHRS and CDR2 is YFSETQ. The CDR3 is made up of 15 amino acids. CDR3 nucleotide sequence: TGCGCCAGCAGGGTAGCGGGAGGGCCAATGAATGAGCAGTTCTTC. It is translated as CASRVAGGPMNEQFF.

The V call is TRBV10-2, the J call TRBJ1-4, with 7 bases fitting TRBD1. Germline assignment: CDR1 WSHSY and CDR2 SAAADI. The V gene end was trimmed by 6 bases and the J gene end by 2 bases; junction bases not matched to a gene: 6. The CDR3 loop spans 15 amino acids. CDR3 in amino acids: CASRATGSTNEKLFF. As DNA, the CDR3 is TGCGCCAGCAGGGCGACAGGGTCTACTAATGAAAAACTGTTTTTT.

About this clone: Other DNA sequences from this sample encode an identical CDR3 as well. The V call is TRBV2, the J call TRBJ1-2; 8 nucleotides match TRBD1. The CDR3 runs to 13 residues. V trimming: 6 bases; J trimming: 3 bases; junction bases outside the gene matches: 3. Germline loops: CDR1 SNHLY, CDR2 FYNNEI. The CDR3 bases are TGTGCCAGCAGAGGACAGGGAGACTATGGCTACACCTTC. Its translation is CASRGQGDYGYTF. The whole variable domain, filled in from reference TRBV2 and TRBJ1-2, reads EPEVTQTPSHQVTQMGQEVILRCVPISNHLYFYWYRQILGQKVEFLVSFYNNEISEKSEIFDDQFSVERPDGSNFTLKIRSTKLEDSAMYFCASRGQGDYGYTFGSGTRLTVV.

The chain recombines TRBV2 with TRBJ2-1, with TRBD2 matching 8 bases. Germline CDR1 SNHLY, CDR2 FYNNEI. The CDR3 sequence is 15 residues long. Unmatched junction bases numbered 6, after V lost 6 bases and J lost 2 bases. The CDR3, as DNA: TGTGCCAGCAGGGACCATAGCGGGGCCTACAATGAGCAGTTCTTC. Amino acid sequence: CASRDHSGAYNEQFF.

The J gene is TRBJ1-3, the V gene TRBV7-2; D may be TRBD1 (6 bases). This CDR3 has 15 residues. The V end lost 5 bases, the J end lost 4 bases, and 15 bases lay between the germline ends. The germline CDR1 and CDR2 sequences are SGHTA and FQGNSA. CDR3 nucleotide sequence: TGTGCCAGCAGCATACAGGGTCCGTCGGGAAACACCATATATTTT. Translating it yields CASSIQGPSGNTIYF.

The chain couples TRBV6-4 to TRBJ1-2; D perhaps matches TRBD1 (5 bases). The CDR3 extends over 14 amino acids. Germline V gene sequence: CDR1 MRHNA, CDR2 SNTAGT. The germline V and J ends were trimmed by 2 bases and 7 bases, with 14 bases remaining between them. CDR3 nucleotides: TGTGCCAGCAGTGACAATAACAGAAGGGGTGGCTACACCTTC. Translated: CASSDNNRRGGYTF.

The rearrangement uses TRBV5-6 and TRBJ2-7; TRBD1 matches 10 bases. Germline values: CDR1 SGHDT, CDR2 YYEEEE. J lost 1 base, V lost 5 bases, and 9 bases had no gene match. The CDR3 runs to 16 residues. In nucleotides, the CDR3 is TGTGCCAGCAGACCGCGGACAGGGGGAATTTCCTACGAGCAGTACTTC. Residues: CASRPRTGGISYEQYF.

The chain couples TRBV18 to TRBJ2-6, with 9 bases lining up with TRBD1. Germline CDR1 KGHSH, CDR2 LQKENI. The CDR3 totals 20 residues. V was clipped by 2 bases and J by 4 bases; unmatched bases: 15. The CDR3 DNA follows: TGTGCCAGCTCACCATACCGTTTTAAACAGGGGGCGGCCGGGGCCAACGTCCTGACTTTC. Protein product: CASSPYRFKQGAAGANVLTF.

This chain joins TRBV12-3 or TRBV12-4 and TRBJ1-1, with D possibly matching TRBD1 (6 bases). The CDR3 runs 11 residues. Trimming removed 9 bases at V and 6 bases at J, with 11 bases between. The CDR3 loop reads CASTGRAEAFF. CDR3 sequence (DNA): TGTGCCAGTACAGGGAGAGCTGAAGCTTTCTTT.

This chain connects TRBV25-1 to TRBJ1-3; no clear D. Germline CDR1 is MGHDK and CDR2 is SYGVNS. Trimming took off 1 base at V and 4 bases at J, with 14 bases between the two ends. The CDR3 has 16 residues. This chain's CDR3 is CASSESRTTGGNTIYF. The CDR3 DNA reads TGTGCCAGCAGTGAATCACGAACCACCGGGGGAAACACCATATATTTT.

Here the CDR3 reads CASSYSSFGQLNTGELFF. CDR3 sequence (DNA): TGTGCCAGCAGTTACTCGAGTTTTGGACAGCTGAACACCGGGGAGCTGTTTTTT. This chain joins TRBV6-2 or TRBV6-3 and TRBJ2-2, with D possibly TRBD1 on 6 matching bases. CDR1 is MNHEY, CDR2 SVGEGT, per germline. This CDR3 comprises 18 residues. V lost 0 bases, J lost 1 base, and 15 bases lay in between.

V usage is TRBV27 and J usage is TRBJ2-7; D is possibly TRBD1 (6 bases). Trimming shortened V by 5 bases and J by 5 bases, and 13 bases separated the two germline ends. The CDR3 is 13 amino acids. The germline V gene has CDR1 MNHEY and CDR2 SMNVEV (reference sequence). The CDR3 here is CASSPTGMDEQYF. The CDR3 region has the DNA TGTGCCAGCAGTCCTACAGGGATGGACGAGCAGTACTTC.

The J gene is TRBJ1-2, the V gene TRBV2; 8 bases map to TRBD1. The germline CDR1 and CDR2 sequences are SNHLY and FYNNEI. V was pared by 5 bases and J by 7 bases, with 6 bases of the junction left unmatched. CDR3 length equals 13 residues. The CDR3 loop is CASSTDRVSGYTF. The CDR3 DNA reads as TGTGCCAGCAGTACGGACAGGGTCTCTGGCTACACCTTC.

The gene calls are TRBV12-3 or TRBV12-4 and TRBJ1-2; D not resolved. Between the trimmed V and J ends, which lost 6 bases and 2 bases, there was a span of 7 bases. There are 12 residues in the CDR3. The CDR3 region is CASSYQNYGYTF. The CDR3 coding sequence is TGTGCCAGCAGCTACCAAAACTATGGCTACACCTTC.

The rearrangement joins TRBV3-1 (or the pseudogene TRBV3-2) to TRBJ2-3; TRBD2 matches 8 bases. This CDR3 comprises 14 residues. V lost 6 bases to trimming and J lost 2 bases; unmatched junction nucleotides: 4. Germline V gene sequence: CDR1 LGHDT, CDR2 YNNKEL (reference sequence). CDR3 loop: CASRRGGPTDTQYF. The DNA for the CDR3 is TGTGCCAGCAGACGGGGGGGACCCACAGATACGCAGTATTTT.

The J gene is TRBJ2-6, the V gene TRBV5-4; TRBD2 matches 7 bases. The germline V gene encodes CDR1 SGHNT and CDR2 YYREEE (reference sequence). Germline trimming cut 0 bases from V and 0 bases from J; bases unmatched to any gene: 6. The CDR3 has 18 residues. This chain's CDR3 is CASSLAGGALSGANVLTF. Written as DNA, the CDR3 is TGTGCCAGCAGCTTGGCGGGGGGAGCGCTCTCTGGGGCCAACGTCCTGACTTTC.

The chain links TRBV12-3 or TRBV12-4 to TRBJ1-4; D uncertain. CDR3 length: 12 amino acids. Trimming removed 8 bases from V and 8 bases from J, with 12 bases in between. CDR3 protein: CASRNSREKLFF. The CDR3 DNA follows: TGTGCCAGCCGTAACTCTAGAGAAAAACTGTTTTTT.

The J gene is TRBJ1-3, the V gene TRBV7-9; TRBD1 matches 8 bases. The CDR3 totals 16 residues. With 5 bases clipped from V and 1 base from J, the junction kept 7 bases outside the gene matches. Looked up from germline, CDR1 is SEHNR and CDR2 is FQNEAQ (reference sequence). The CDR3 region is CASSPYRGRSGNTIYF. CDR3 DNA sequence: TGTGCCAGCAGCCCTTACAGGGGGAGGTCTGGAAACACCATATATTTT.

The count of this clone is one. The CDR3 sequence: CATNLAGRTGELFF. As DNA, the CDR3 is TGCGCCACCAACCTAGCGGGACGGACCGGGGAGCTGTTTTTT. V is TRBV10-2 and J is TRBJ2-2, with 9 nucleotides matching TRBD2. Germline CDR1 is WSHSY and CDR2 is SAAADI. This CDR3 contains 14 residues. V lost 10 bases, J lost 5 bases, and 8 bases stayed unmatched.

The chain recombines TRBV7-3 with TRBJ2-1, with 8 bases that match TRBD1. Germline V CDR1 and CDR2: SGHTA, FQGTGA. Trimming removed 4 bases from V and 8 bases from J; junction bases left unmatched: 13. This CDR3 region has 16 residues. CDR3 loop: CASSSGGRGLLDEQFF. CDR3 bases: TGTGCCAGCAGCTCTGGCGGCAGGGGGCTTTTGGATGAGCAGTTCTTC.

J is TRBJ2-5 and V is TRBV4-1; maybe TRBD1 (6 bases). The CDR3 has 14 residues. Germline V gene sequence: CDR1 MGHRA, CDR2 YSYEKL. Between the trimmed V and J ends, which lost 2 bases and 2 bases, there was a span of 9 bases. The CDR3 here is CASSQTGTQETQYF. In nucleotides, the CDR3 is TGCGCCAGCAGCCAAACCGGGACACAAGAGACCCAGTACTTC.